This T cell receptor beta chain was observed in a study of T cell repertoires in cytomegalovirus infection (dated 2019 in TCRdb). About the full investigation: Because public TCR beta signatures pointed to carriage of CMV infection together with the matching HLA type, the HLA type of each donor mattered for the analysis.

TCRdb shows the sequencer as Illumina HiSeq 1500. TCRdb passed the public sequencing reads through fastp at Q25 and MiXCR, retaining productive beta sequences. When rows share a CDR3 protein, they turn into one entry using the most common DNA and genes. The table for this sample lists approximately 240,000 distinct CDR3 sequences; around an eighth of them were counted only once. The leading ten clones occupy under 2% of the sample. Points on this clonotype: Its binding antigen is unknown. Per-base qualities were not stored, and no clone one base away is much larger.

The investigation overall reported the following: The ex vivo response was dominated by HLA-C-restricted CMV-specific TCR beta clonotypes, which also provided the single most frequent clonotype in two of eight donors. Cumulative frequency of public TCR beta family members discriminated carriers of CMV infection plus the relevant HLA type in this cohort and an independent roughly 330-donor cohort.

The CDR3 holds 13 amino acids from the cysteine to the phenylalanine. The read is trimmed to its CDR3 DNA, 39 bases read in frame from base 1. The germline ends are 13 bases apart after V is trimmed by 6 bases and J by 8 bases. CDR1 is given as SNHLY and CDR2 as FYNNEI, both from the germline V gene. The V and J segments used are TRBV2 and TRBJ1-4; the D gene is unclear. What was sequenced was PBMCs. The sequence came from a human donor in good health (CMV status not recorded). Some clones in this sample may be carry-over from other donors' samples. CDR3 loop: CASRLRREEKLFF. In nucleotides, the sequence is TGTGCCAGCAGACTGCGACGGGAAGAAAAACTGTTTTTT.